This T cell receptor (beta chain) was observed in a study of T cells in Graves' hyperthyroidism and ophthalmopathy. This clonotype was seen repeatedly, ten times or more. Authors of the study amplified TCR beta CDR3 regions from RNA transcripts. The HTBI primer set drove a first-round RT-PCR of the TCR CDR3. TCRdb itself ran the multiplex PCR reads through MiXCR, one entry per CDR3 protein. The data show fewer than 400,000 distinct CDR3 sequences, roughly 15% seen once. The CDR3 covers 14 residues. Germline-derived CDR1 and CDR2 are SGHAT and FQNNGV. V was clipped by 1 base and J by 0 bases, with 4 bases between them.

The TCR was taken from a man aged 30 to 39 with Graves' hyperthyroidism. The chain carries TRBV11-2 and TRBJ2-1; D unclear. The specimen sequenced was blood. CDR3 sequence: CASSLAYSYNEQFF. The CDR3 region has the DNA TGTGCCAGCAGCTTAGCGTACTCCTACAATGAGCAGTTCTTC.